This T cell receptor (beta chain) was retrieved from a study of regulatory T cells in long-lasting Graves disease. Study information: Those Graves' patients who were newly diagnosed had been on antithyroid drugs under 3 months.

This clonotype has ten or more counts. Its cognate antigen is unknown. The V gene's germline CDR1 is MNHNS and CDR2 SASEGT. The CDR3 has 14 residues. The V and J ends lost 6 bases and 0 bases respectively, with 9 bases between them. Libraries of TCR beta came from iRepertoire HTBI primers plus Arm-PCR of CDR3 regions. From the multiplex PCR reads, TCRdb called clonotypes with MiXCR, one entry per CDR3 protein. The sample yields hundreds of thousands of distinct CDR3 sequences, 15% to 20% seen once. As for time point: newly diagnosed GD, antithyroid drugs for less than 3 months. The TCR library was made from RNA extracted from PBMCs. Roughly 9.2 milliliters of peripheral blood were drawn into EDTA tubes. Study results and limitations: TCR diversity in persistent Graves' patients was below that of newly diagnosed ones.

The same sample was also used in a study of T cells in Graves' hyperthyroidism and ophthalmopathy.

The starting material was peripheral blood mononuclear cells (PBMCs), obtained at new diagnosis, from a patient treated with antithyroid drugs. V usage is TRBV6-1 and J usage is TRBJ2-1; maybe TRBD1 (5 bases). The TCR comes from a woman aged 35-65 years with Graves disease. This chain's CDR3 is CASRDTGSYNEQFF. The CDR3 bases are TGTGCCAGCAGGGATACAGGCTCCTACAATGAGCAGTTCTTC.